The rows below give T cell receptor beta chains drawn from one sample of a study of blood T cell repertoires in COVID-19. Libraries were prepared by immunoSEQ multiplex PCR; TCRdb keeps only in-frame clonotypes and omits some of them. Of 140,000 to 150,000 clones listed, roughly 88% are singletons. Sequencing input: PBMCs or T cells enriched from blood (not recorded which). These receptors came from a woman under 40 with acute COVID-19. Both conserved end residues are part of each CDR3. The D gene is left open where the match is weak. Clone size, where shown, is once, few, many, or a class for clones that have expanded.

V gene: TRBV6-1; clone size: .; D gene: .; J gene: TRBJ1-6; CDR3 DNA: TGTGCCAGCAGTCCGCCGGGACTGACAAATTCACCCCTCCACTTT; CDR3 protein: CASSPPGLTNSPLHF
V gene: TRBV3-1/TRBV3-2; clone size: .; D gene: TRBD2; J gene: TRBJ2-3; CDR3 DNA: TGTGCCAGAAGACTAGCGGCCAAGGGTATAGATACGCAGTATTTT; CDR3 protein: CARRLAAKGIDTQYF
V gene: TRBV28; clone size: .; D gene: TRBD1; J gene: TRBJ2-4; CDR3 DNA: TGTGCCAGCAGACCGGGACAGGTGTGGAACATTCAGTACTTC; CDR3 protein: CASRPGQVWNIQYF
V gene: TRBV9; clone size: .; D gene: TRBD2; J gene: TRBJ2-1; CDR3 DNA: TGTGCCAGCAGCAAGGGACTAGCGGTCAATGAGCAGTTCTTC; CDR3 protein: CASSKGLAVNEQFF
V gene: TRBV28; clone size: .; D gene: TRBD2; J gene: TRBJ2-5; CDR3 DNA: TGTGCCAGCAGTTTCCCGGGGGGACAAGAGACCCAGTACTTC; CDR3 protein: CASSFPGGQETQYF
V gene: TRBV28; clone size: .; D gene: .; J gene: TRBJ2-7; CDR3 DNA: TGTGCCAGCAGTTTTCCACAGGCTCCCTACGAGCAGTACTTC; CDR3 protein: CASSFPQAPYEQYF
V gene: TRBV7-2; clone size: .; D gene: .; J gene: TRBJ2-3; CDR3 DNA: TGTGCCAGCGGATATCAGCGGGTGAATACGCAGTATTTT; CDR3 protein: CASGYQRVNTQYF
V gene: TRBV19; clone size: .; D gene: .; J gene: TRBJ1-1; CDR3 DNA: TGTGCCAGTAGTATTGAAGGCAGGGTTTGGGCTTTCTTT; CDR3 protein: CASSIEGRVWAFF
V gene: TRBV11-3; clone size: once; D gene: TRBD2; J gene: TRBJ2-7; CDR3 DNA: TGTGCCAGCAGCACGACCGGGACTAGTCTCGAGCAGTACTTC; CDR3 protein: CASSTTGTSLEQYF
V gene: TRBV5-4; clone size: .; D gene: .; J gene: TRBJ2-5; CDR3 DNA: TGTGCCAGCAGCTCGGACAGATTTGTACAAGAGACCCAGTACTTC; CDR3 protein: CASSSDRFVQETQYF
V gene: TRBV3-1/TRBV3-2; clone size: few; D gene: TRBD2; J gene: TRBJ2-3; CDR3 DNA: TGTGCCAGCAGAATTAGCGGGAGCCCCACAGATACGCAGTATTTT; CDR3 protein: CASRISGSPTDTQYF
V gene: TRBV5-1; clone size: once; D gene: TRBD2; J gene: TRBJ2-1; CDR3 DNA: TGCGCCAGCAGCGTGGGACTAGCAGGCGAGCAGTTCTTC; CDR3 protein: CASSVGLAGEQFF
V gene: TRBV6-4; clone size: few; D gene: .; J gene: TRBJ2-3; CDR3 DNA: TGTGCCAGCAGTGACGACGGGAGCCCAGATACGCAGTATTTT; CDR3 protein: CASSDDGSPDTQYF